The clone carrying this T cell receptor (beta chain) came up a few times. What it binds is not known. These data are taken from a study of post-analysis software for immune sequencing data. V was pared by 6 bases and J by 6 bases, with 11 bases between. This CDR3 contains 12 residues. The study's findings and limits: Strong co-clustering by F measure was seen for same-batch samples. Compared against controls, patients with multiple sclerosis displayed significantly lower normalized Chao1 diversity. Among 5 or 6 TRBV segments more frequent in patients than controls were TRBV5-6, TRBV5-1 and TRBV20-1.

Included in the TCR beta cDNA libraries were unique molecular identifiers. TCRdb re-called the PCR reads through MiXCR, storing one row per CDR3 protein. The table records approximately 250,000 distinct CDR3 sequences, around 34% of them present only once. The TCR was taken from a girl between 5 and 17 years old with multiple sclerosis. The specimen sequenced was blood. The gene calls are TRBV12-3 or TRBV12-4 and TRBJ1-1; D unclear. The CDR3 loop reads CASSPTKAEAFF. CDR3 sequence (DNA): TGTGCCAGCAGCCCAACCAAGGCTGAAGCTTTCTTT.